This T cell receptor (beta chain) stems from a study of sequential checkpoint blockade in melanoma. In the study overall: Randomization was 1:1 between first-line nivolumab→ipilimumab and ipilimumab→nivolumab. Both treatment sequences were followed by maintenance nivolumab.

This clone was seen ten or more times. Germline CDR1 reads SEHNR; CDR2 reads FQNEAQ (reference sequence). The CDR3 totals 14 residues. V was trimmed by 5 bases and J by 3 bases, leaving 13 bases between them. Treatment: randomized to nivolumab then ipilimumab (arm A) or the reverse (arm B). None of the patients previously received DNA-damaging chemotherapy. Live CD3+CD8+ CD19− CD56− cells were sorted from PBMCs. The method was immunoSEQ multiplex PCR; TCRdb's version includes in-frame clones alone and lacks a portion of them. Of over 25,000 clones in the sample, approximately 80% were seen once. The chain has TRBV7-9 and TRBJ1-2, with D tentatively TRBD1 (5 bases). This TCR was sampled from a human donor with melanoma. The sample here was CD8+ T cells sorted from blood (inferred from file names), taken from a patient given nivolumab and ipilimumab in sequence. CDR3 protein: CASSDSGMYYGYTF. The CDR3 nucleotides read TGTGCCAGCAGCGACTCAGGGATGTACTATGGCTACACCTTC.